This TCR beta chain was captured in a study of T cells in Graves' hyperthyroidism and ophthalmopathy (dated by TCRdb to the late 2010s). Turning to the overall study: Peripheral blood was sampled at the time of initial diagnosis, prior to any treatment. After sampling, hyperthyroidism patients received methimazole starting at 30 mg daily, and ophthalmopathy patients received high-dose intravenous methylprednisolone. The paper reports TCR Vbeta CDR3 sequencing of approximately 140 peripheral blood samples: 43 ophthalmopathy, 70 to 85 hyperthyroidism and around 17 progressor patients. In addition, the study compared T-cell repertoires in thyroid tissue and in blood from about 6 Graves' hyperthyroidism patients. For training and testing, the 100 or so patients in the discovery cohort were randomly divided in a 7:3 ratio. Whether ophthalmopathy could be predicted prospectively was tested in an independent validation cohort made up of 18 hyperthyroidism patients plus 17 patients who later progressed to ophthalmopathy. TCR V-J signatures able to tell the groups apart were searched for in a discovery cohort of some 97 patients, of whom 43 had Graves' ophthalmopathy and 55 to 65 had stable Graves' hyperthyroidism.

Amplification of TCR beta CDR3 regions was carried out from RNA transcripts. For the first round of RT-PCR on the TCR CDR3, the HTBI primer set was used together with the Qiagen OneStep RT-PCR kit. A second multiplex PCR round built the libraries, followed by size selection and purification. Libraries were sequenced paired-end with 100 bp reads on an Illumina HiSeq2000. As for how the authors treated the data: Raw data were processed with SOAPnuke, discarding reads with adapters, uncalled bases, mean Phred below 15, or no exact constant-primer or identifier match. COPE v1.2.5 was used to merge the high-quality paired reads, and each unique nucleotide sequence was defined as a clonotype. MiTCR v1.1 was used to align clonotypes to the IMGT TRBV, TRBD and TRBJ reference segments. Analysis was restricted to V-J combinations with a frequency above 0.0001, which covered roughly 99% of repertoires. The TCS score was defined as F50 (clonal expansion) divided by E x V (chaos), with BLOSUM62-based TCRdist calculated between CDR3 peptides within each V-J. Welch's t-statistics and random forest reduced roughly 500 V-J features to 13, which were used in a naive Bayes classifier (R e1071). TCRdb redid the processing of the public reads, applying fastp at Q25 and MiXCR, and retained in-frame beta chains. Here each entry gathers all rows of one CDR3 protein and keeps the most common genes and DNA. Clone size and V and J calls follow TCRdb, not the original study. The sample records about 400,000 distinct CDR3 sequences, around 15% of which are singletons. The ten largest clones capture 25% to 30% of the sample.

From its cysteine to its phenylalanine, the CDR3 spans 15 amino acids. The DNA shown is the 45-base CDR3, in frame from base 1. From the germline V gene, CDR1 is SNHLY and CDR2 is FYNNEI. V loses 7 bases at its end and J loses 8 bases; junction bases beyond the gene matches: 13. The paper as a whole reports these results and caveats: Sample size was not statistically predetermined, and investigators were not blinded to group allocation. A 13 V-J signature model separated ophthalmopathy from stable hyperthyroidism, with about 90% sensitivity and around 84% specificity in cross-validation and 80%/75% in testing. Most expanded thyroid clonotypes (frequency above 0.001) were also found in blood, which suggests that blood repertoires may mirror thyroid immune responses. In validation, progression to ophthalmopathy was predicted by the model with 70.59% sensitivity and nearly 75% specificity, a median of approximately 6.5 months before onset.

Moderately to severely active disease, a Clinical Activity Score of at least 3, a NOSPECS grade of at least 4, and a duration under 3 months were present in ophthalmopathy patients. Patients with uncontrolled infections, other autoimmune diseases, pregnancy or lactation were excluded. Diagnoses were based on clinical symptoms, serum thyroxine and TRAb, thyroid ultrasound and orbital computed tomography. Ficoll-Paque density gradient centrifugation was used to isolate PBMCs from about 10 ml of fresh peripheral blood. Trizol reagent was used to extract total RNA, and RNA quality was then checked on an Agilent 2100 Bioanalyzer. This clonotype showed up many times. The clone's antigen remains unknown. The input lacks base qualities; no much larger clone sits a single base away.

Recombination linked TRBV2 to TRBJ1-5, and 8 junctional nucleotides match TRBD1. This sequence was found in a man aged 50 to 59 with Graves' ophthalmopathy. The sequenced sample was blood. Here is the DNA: TGTGCCAGCACAGGACAGGGCAGTATTACAGAGCCCCAGCATTTT. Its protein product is CASTGQGSITEPQHF.